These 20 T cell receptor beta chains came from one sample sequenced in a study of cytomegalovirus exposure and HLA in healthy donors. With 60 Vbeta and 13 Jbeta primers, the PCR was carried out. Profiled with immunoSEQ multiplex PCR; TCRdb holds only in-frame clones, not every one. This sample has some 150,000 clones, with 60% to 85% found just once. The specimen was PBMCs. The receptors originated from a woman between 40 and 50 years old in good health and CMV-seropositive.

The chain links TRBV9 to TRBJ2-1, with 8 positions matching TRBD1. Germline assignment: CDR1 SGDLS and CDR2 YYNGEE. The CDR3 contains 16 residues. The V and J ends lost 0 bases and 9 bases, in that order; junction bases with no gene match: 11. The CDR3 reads CASSVATQGASGEQFF. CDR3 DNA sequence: TGTGCCAGCAGCGTAGCTACGCAGGGGGCGTCGGGTGAGCAGTTCTTC.

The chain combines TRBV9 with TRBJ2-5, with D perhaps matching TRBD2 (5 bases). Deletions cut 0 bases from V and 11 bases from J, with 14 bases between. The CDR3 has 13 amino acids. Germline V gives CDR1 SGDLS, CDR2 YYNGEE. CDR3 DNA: TGTGCCAGCAGCGTAGATTTGGGAAGGGAGCAGTACTTC. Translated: CASSVDLGREQYF. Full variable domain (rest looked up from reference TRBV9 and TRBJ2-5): DSGVTQTPKHLITATGQRVTLRCSPRSGDLSVYWYQQSLDQGLQFLIQYYNGEERAKGNILERFSAQQFPDLHSELNLSSLELGDSALYFCASSVDLGREQYFGPGTRLLVL.

This CDR3 reads CASKGDSGALETQYF. CDR3 in DNA: TGTGCCAGCAAGGGGGATAGCGGGGCATTGGAGACCCAGTACTTC. This chain connects TRBV2 to TRBJ2-5; 8 nucleotides align to TRBD2. Trimming removed 7 bases from V and 5 bases from J; junction bases left unmatched: 12. Germline assignment: CDR1 SNHLY and CDR2 FYNNEI. The CDR3 is 15 amino acids.

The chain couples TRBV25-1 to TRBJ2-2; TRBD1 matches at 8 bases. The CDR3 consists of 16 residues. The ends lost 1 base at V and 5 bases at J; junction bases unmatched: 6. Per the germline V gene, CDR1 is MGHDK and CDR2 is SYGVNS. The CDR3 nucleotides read TGTGCCAGCAGTGAATCATCAGGGGGCCGGACCGGGGAGCTGTTTTTT. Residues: CASSESSGGRTGELFF.

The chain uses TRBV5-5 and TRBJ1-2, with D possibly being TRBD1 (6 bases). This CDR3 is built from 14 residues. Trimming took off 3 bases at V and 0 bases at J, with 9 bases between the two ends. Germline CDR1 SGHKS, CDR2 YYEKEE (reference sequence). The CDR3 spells CASSSDSSNYGYTF. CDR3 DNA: TGTGCCAGCAGCTCGGACAGTTCTAACTATGGCTACACCTTC.

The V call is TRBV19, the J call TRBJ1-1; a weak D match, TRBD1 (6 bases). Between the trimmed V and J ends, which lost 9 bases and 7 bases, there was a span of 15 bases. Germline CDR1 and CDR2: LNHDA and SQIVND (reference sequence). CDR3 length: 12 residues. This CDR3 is CASFGGQVEAFF. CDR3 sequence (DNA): TGTGCCAGCTTCGGGGGGCAAGTTGAAGCTTTCTTT.

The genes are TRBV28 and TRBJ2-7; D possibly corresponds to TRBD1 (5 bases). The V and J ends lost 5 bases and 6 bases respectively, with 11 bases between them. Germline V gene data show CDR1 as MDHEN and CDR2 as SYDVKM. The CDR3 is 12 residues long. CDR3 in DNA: TGTGCCAGCAGTCCACAGGCTTCCGAGCAGTACTTC. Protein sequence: CASSPQASEQYF.

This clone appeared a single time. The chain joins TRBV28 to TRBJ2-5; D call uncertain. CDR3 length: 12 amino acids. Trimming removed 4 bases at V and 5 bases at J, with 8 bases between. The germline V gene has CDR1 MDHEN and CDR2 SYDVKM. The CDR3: CASSSLVETQYF. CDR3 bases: TGTGCCAGCAGTTCTCTCGTTGAGACCCAGTACTTC. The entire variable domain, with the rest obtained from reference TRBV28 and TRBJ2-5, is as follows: DVKVTQSSRYLVKRTGEKVFLECVQDMDHENMFWYRQDPGLGLRLIYFSYDVKMKEKGDIPEGYSVSREKKERFSLILESASTNQTSMYLCASSSLVETQYFGPGTRLLVL.

This CDR3 is CASSPGTYRGSYNEQFF. CDR3 nucleotide sequence: TGTGCCAGCAGCCCGGGGACCTACAGGGGGTCATACAATGAGCAGTTCTTC. The chain has TRBV5-6 and TRBJ2-1; 8 nucleotides align to TRBD1. J lost 4 bases, V lost 4 bases, and 13 bases had no gene match. This CDR3 comprises 17 residues. Per the germline V gene, CDR1 is SGHDT and CDR2 is YYEEEE.

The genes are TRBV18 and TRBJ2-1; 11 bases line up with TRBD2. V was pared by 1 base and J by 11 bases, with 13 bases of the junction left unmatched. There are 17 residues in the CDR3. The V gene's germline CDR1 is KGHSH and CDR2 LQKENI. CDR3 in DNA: TGTGCCAGCTCACCACTCGAGACTAGCGGGGCACGATATAAGCAGTTCTTC. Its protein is CASSPLETSGARYKQFF.

DNA of the CDR3: TGTGCCAGCAGTGAGAAAGACAGGCTCTCTGGAAACACCATATATTTT. This sequence encodes CASSEKDRLSGNTIYF. The rearrangement links TRBV6-1 to TRBJ1-3, with a tentative D call TRBD1 (6 bases). Germline assignment: CDR1 MNHNS and CDR2 SASEGT. This CDR3 is built from 16 residues. Between the trimmed V and J ends, which lost 3 bases and 0 bases, there was a span of 12 bases.

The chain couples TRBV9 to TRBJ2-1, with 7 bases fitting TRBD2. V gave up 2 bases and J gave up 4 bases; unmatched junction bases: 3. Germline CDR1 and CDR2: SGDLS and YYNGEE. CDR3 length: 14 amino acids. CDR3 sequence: CASSVGLEYNEQFF. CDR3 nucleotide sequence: TGTGCCAGCAGCGTCGGACTAGAATACAATGAGCAGTTCTTC.

DNA for the CDR3: TGTGCCAGCAGCCCGGGACAGGGGGCGGGTAGCAATCAGCCCCAGCATTTT. This codes for CASSPGQGAGSNQPQHF. The chain employs TRBV6-4 and TRBJ1-5; 12 bases agree with TRBD1. J gave up 0 bases and V 6 bases, and 6 bases lay outside the gene matches. Germline CDR1 reads MRHNA; CDR2 reads SNTAGT. This CDR3 is built from 17 residues.

The CDR3 reads CASSLLAGPTDTQYF. Written as DNA, the CDR3 is TGTGCCAGCAGCTTACTAGCGGGGCCCACAGATACGCAGTATTTT. The V call is TRBV7-3, the J call TRBJ2-3; 9 bases map to TRBD2. Unmatched junction bases numbered 2, after V lost 2 bases and J lost 2 bases. Germline V gene lookup returns CDR1 SGHTA and CDR2 FQGTGA. The CDR3 is 15 amino acids.

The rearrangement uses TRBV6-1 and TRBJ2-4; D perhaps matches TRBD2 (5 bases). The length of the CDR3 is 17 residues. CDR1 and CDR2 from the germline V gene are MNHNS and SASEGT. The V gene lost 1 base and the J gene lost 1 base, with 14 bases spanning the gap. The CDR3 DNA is TGTGCCAGCAGTGAAGGAGGGATACAGCTCGCCAAAAACATTCAGTACTTC. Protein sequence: CASSEGGIQLAKNIQYF.

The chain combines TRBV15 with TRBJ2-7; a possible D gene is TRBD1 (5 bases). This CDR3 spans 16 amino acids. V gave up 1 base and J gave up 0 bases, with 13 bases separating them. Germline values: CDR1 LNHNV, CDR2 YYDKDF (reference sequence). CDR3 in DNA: TGTGCCACCAGCAGAGCCTCGACAGCGAGCTCCTACGAGCAGTACTTC. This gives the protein CATSRASTASSYEQYF.

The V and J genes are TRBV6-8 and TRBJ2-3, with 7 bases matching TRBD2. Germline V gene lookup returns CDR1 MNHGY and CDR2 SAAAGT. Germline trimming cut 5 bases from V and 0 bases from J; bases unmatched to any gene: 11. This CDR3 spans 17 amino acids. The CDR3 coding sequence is TGTGCCAGCAGTCCTGGCGGGAGTGGTGTCAGCACAGATACGCAGTATTTT. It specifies CASSPGGSGVSTDTQYF.

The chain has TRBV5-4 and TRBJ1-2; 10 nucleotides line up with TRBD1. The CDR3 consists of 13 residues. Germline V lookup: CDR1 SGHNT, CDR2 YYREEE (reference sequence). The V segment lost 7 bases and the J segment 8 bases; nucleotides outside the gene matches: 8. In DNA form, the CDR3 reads TGTGCCAGCGGGGACAGGGGAGTAAAGGGCTACACCTTC. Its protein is CASGDRGVKGYTF.

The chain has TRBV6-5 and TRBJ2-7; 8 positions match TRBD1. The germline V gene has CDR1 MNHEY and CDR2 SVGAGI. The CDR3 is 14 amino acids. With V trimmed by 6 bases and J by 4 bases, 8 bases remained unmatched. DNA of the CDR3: TGTGCCAGCAGGTCCAGGACAGGGAGTTACGAGCAGTACTTC. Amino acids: CASRSRTGSYEQYF.

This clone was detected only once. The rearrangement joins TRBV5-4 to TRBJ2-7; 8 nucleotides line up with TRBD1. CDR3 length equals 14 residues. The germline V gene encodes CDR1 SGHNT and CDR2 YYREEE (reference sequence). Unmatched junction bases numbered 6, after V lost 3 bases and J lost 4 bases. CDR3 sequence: CASSSQDRVYEQYF. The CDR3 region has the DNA TGTGCCAGCAGCTCACAGGACAGGGTATACGAGCAGTACTTC. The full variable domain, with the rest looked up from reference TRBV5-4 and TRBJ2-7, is ETGVTQSPTHLIKTRGQQVTLRCSSQSGHNTVSWYQQALGQGPQFIFQYYREEENGRGNFPPRFSGLQFPNYSSELNVNALELDDSALYLCASSSQDRVYEQYFGPGTRLTVT.